The 17 T cell receptor beta chains presented below share a single source sample, sequenced in a study of blood T cell repertoires in COVID-19. Sequencing was performed with immunoSEQ multiplex PCR; in TCRdb, only in-frame clones are kept and a portion is missing. The sample carries around 300,000 clones, roughly nine tenths recorded once. The sample was PBMCs or T cells enriched from blood (not recorded which). The source is a woman aged 18-29 years who had recovered from COVID-19.

This rearrangement joins TRBV7-8 to TRBJ1-2, with D tentatively TRBD1 (6 bases). The germline CDR1 and CDR2 sequences are SGHVS and FQNEAQ. Deletions cut 0 bases from V and 4 bases from J, with 9 bases between. The CDR3 totals 14 residues. DNA of the CDR3: TGTGCCAGCAGCTTAGCGCAGGGGATCTATGGCTACACCTTC. It yields the protein CASSLAQGIYGYTF.

The chain uses TRBV11-2 and TRBJ2-7; D is unresolved. Per germline, CDR1 SGHAT and CDR2 FQNNGV. The CDR3 is 14 amino acids. The V gene lost 2 bases and the J gene lost 1 base, with 9 bases spanning the gap. The CDR3 spells CASSLRDISYEQYF. The CDR3 nucleotides read TGTGCCAGCAGCTTACGAGACATTTCCTACGAGCAGTACTTC.

V usage is TRBV19 and J usage is TRBJ1-3; D is unclear. Trimming shortened V by 4 bases and J by 0 bases, and 10 bases separated the two germline ends. The V gene's germline CDR1 is LNHDA and CDR2 SQIVND (reference sequence). The CDR3 is 15 amino acids. CDR3 DNA: TGTGCCAGTAGTACGGCTACTAGCTCTGGAAACACCATATATTTT. Amino acids: CASSTATSSGNTIYF.

This clone was recorded a few times. The junction does not match germline at one end; this may be a read error. V and J are TRBV11-2 and TRBJ1-4; perhaps TRBD1 as D (6 bases). The CDR3 length is 14 residues. In germline, CDR1 is SGHAT, CDR2 FQNNGV. The CDR3 DNA is TGTGCCAGCAGCCTCGATACTACGGGGGGCTTCAGGGTTTTT. It translates to CASSLDTTGGFRVF.

The chain carries TRBV5-6 and TRBJ1-1; TRBD1 agrees at 7 bases. With V trimmed by 4 bases and J by 6 bases, 12 bases remained unmatched. This CDR3 spans 15 amino acids. From germline, CDR1 is SGHDT and CDR2 YYEEEE. The CDR3 sequence: CASSRDSLSSPEAFF. The CDR3 DNA sequence: TGTGCCAGCAGCAGGGACAGTCTGTCTAGTCCTGAAGCTTTCTTT.

The chain carries TRBV24-1 and TRBJ2-2, with 7 positions matching TRBD1. This CDR3 spans 14 amino acids. The V gene end was trimmed by 7 bases and the J gene end by 4 bases; junction bases not matched to a gene: 5. CDR1 is KGHDR, CDR2 SFDVKD, per germline. The CDR3 coding sequence is TGTGCCACCAGAACGACAGGGATCACCGGGGAGCTGTTTTTT. Residues: CATRTTGITGELFF.

The V and J genes are TRBV10-3 and TRBJ1-1; 7 bases map to TRBD1. This CDR3 is 13 amino acids long. Germline V gene lookup returns CDR1 ENHRY and CDR2 SYGVKD. The junction had 8 bases not matched to a gene; V was cut back by 10 bases and J by 3 bases. Written as DNA, the CDR3 is TGTGCCAACAGCAGACAGGGTGACACTGAAGCTTTCTTT. Its protein is CANSRQGDTEAFF.

V gene TRBV5-5 combines with J gene TRBJ2-7, with TRBD1 matching over 8 bases. The CDR3 is made up of 14 amino acids. V was clipped by 2 bases and J by 0 bases; unmatched bases: 1. Per germline, CDR1 SGHKS and CDR2 YYEKEE (reference sequence). CDR3 protein: CASSLGQGSYEQYF. The CDR3 DNA reads TGTGCCAGCAGCTTAGGACAGGGCTCCTACGAGCAGTACTTC.

The rearrangement joins TRBV7-2 to TRBJ1-2, with a tentative D call TRBD1 (5 bases). Trimming took off 5 bases at V and 5 bases at J, with 18 bases between the two ends. Germline CDR1 is SGHTA and CDR2 is FQGNSA. The CDR3 consists of 15 residues. The CDR3 region is CASSPGSGLIYGYTF. The CDR3 DNA reads TGTGCCAGCAGCCCAGGGTCGGGCTTAATATATGGCTACACCTTC.

V gene TRBV11-2 combines with J gene TRBJ2-7; maybe TRBD1 (5 bases). From germline, CDR1 is SGHAT and CDR2 FQNNGV. The V end was cut by 0 bases, the J end by 7 bases, with 13 bases between. The CDR3 consists of 14 residues. The CDR3 DNA sequence: TGTGCCAGCAGCTTAGATCGGGCAGGGCTTGAGCAGTACTTC. Residues: CASSLDRAGLEQYF.

The chain is built from TRBV5-1 and TRBJ1-1; TRBD1 matches 7 bases. Trimming removed 0 bases from V and 5 bases from J; junction bases left unmatched: 7. CDR3 size: 15 residues. CDR1 and CDR2 from the germline V gene are SGHRS and YFSETQ. CDR3 DNA: TGCGCCAGCAGCTTGGGCGGCAGGGGGGAAACTGAAGCTTTCTTT. Translated, it gives CASSLGGRGETEAFF.

The chain has TRBV2 and TRBJ2-2, with 10 positions matching TRBD2. Per germline, CDR1 SNHLY and CDR2 FYNNEI. This CDR3 contains 14 residues. With V trimmed by 10 bases and J by 5 bases, 7 bases remained unmatched. CDR3 bases: TGTGCCACCGAGCCGGGACTAGCGACCGGGGAGCTGTTTTTT. Residues: CATEPGLATGELFF.

This chain connects TRBV11-2 to TRBJ1-5; no clear D gene. Germline CDR1 and CDR2: SGHAT and FQNNGV. CDR3 length: 14 amino acids. Between the trimmed V and J ends, which lost 5 bases and 0 bases, there was a span of 8 bases. The CDR3 DNA reads as TGTGCCAGCAGCCCAGGCGTTAGCAATCAGCCCCAGCATTTT. The encoded protein is CASSPGVSNQPQHF.

This chain uses TRBV2 with TRBJ2-7; the D gene is possibly TRBD2 (7 bases). Trimming pared 6 bases from V and 3 bases from J, leaving 12 bases between. The CDR3 has 13 amino acids. Per the germline V gene, CDR1 is SNHLY and CDR2 is FYNNEI. CDR3 residues: CASRAGADYEQYF. CDR3 DNA sequence: TGTGCCAGCAGGGCGGGGGCAGACTACGAGCAGTACTTC.

This clone was found once. The V gene is TRBV5-5, the J gene TRBJ1-1; possible D gene TRBD1, 5 bases. The CDR3 is 17 amino acids. V gave up 5 bases and J gave up 6 bases, with 26 bases separating them. Germline V gene sequence: CDR1 SGHKS, CDR2 YYEKEE (reference sequence). The CDR3 spells CASSLTVQTLLGAEAFF. Written as DNA, the CDR3 is TGTGCCAGCAGTTTGACTGTGCAGACACTATTAGGGGCTGAAGCTTTCTTT.

The chain carries TRBV7-9 and TRBJ2-3; 13 positions agree with TRBD2. The CDR3 spans 16 residues. The ends lost 5 bases at V and 5 bases at J; junction bases unmatched: 7. Per the germline V gene, CDR1 is SEHNR and CDR2 is FQNEAQ (reference sequence). CDR3 region: CASSQGTSGAGDTQYF. Here the CDR3 DNA reads TGTGCCAGCAGCCAAGGGACTAGCGGGGCAGGAGATACGCAGTATTTT.

The V and J genes are TRBV3-1 (or the pseudogene TRBV3-2) and TRBJ2-5; 9 bases fit TRBD2. The trim removed 1 base at V and 2 bases at J, leaving 5 bases unmatched. This CDR3 comprises 16 residues. CDR1 and CDR2 from the germline V gene are LGHDT and YNNKEL (reference sequence). The CDR3 bases are TGTGCCAGCAGCCAAGCCTTAGCGGGGGTACAAGAGACCCAGTACTTC. Translated: CASSQALAGVQETQYF.